The next 30 T cell receptor beta chains were all read from a single sample in a study of low-dose radiotherapy and immunotherapy resistance in tumors. Alpha and beta chains were covered, as first-strand cDNA relied on TRAV- and TRBV-specific primers. Both a constant-region primer and a V-primer adapter served to amplify TCRs across roughly 20 PCR cycles. TCRdb re-called the reads with MiXCR, one entry per CDR3 protein. The sample contains 75,000 to 95,000 distinct CDR3 sequences, approximately 20% of which appear only once. Time point indicated: before trial treatment. The specimen comprised PBMCs, sampled before treatment. The receptors shown here come from a male donor with prostate cancer.

This clonotype was observed a single time. A read error is the likely source, as a far larger clone sits one nucleotide away. The chain recombines TRBV13 with TRBJ2-1; D might be TRBD1 (5 bases). The CDR3 is 15 residues long. Germline V lookup: CDR1 PRHDT, CDR2 FYEKMQ (reference sequence). CDR3 coding DNA: TGTGCCAGCAATTATGACAGCCACAATTACAATGAGCGGTTCTTC. Translating gives CASNYDSHNYNERFF.

This clonotype has a count of ten or more. The CDR3 coding sequence is TGTGCCAGCAGCCAAGAGTATTGGGTTAGCACAGATACGCAGTATTTT. Translation: CASSQEYWVSTDTQYF. This chain uses TRBV4-2 with TRBJ2-3, with D unresolved. The V end was cut by 0 bases, the J end by 0 bases, with 10 bases between. Per the germline V gene, CDR1 is LGHNA and CDR2 is YNFKEQ. The CDR3 consists of 16 residues.

The chain combines TRBV27 with TRBJ1-1, with TRBD1 as a possible D gene (6 bases). The germline V gene has CDR1 MNHEY and CDR2 SMNVEV (reference sequence). The CDR3 loop spans 14 amino acids. The germline V and J ends were trimmed by 5 bases and 6 bases, with 16 bases remaining between them. The CDR3 DNA reads as TGTGCCAGCAGTCCAACCGGGGGCTGGGCTGAAGCTTTCTTT. Translated: CASSPTGGWAEAFF.

V usage is TRBV6-4 and J usage is TRBJ1-5, with 7 bases that match TRBD1. V was clipped by 0 bases and J by 0 bases; unmatched bases: 14. This CDR3 is built from 20 residues. Germline V gene sequence: CDR1 MRHNA, CDR2 SNTAGT. The CDR3 protein is CASSDSDLQGTAYSNQPQHF. CDR3 coding DNA: TGTGCCAGCAGTGACTCGGATCTACAGGGGACGGCATATAGCAATCAGCCCCAGCATTTT.

This clonotype has ten or more counts. CDR3 amino acids: CASSLSSDSNQPQHF. CDR3 DNA: TGTGCCAGCAGTTTATCCTCAGATAGCAATCAGCCCCAGCATTTT. V usage is TRBV28 and J usage is TRBJ1-5; D not resolved. Trimming took 1 base from V and 0 from J, leaving 7 bases between them. The germline V gene has CDR1 MDHEN and CDR2 SYDVKM. The CDR3 covers 15 residues.

The chain has TRBV19 and TRBJ2-1; 8 bases align to TRBD2. The CDR3 runs to 16 residues. J lost 10 bases, V lost 3 bases, and 14 bases had no gene match. Germline lookup yields CDR1 LNHDA and CDR2 SQIVND (reference sequence). DNA of the CDR3: TGTGCCAGTAGTATTTTATCAGGGACCCGGGGGGGCGAGCAGTTCTTC. Its translation: CASSILSGTRGGEQFF. Full variable domain (remainder filled in from reference TRBV19 and TRBJ2-1): DGGITQSPKYLFRKEGQNVTLSCEQNLNHDAMYWYRQDPGQGLRLIYYSQIVNDFQKGDIAEGYSVSREKKESFPLTVTSAQKNPTAFYLCASSILSGTRGGEQFFGPGTRLTVL.

This clonotype came up many times. The chain uses TRBV19 and TRBJ2-3, with D unresolved. V dropped 7 bases and J dropped 2 bases, with 13 bases sitting between them. The V gene's germline CDR1 is LNHDA and CDR2 SQIVND (reference sequence). This CDR3 region has 14 residues. In nucleotides, the CDR3 is TGTGCCAGTACGGGCGGAAGACTCACAGATACGCAGTATTTT. Translated: CASTGGRLTDTQYF.

At least ten counts were recorded for this clonotype. This chain joins TRBV6-6 and TRBJ2-6; D call uncertain. Trimming pared 6 bases from V and 1 base from J, leaving 16 bases between. The germline V gene has CDR1 MNHNY and CDR2 SVGAGI (reference sequence). The CDR3 runs to 17 residues. The CDR3 DNA follows: TGTGCCAGCAGCGAGGCGGCCTATATGTCTGGGGCCAACGTCCTGACTTTC. Its protein product is CASSEAAYMSGANVLTF.

This clonotype was recorded many times. This chain links TRBV7-2 with TRBJ1-1; 8 bases align to TRBD1. This CDR3 has 13 amino acids. From germline, CDR1 is SGHTA and CDR2 FQGNSA. V shed 8 bases, J shed 0 bases, and the junction held 2 bases outside the gene matches. The chain's CDR3 is CASSGGVNTEAFF. DNA of the CDR3: TGTGCCAGCTCAGGGGGCGTGAACACTGAAGCTTTCTTT.

This clonotype has a count of ten or more. This rearrangement joins TRBV27 to TRBJ2-5; D ambiguous. Looked up from germline, CDR1 is MNHEY and CDR2 is SMNVEV (reference sequence). CDR3 size: 14 residues. Between the trimmed V and J ends, which lost 1 base and 5 bases, there was a span of 11 bases. CDR3 in amino acids: CASSLWSGWETQYF. The CDR3 bases are TGTGCCAGCAGTTTATGGTCCGGGTGGGAGACCCAGTACTTC.

This clonotype was counted ten times or more. This sequence joins TRBV29-1 and TRBJ2-5; possibly TRBD2 for D (5 bases). This CDR3 is 13 amino acids long. Trimming left V 6 bases short and J 4 bases short, with 15 bases between. Per the germline V gene, CDR1 is SQVTM and CDR2 is ANQGSEA. The CDR3 DNA reads TGCAGCGTGGCCGGGAACGAGGGAGAGACCCAGTACTTC. This gives the protein CSVAGNEGETQYF.

Details on this clonotype: A far larger clone is off by one base, so a read error is likely. The V and J genes are TRBV28 and TRBJ2-2; D unresolved. The CDR3 spans 12 residues. CDR1 MDHEN and CDR2 SYDVKM come from the germline V gene. The CDR3 sequence is CVSMWYTGELFF. The CDR3 DNA reads as TGTGTCAGCATGTGGTACACCGGGGAGCTGTTTTTT.

In this sample, this clonotype turned up many times. V is TRBV25-1 and J is TRBJ1-1; the match to TRBD1 covers 7 bases. The V segment lost 5 bases and the J segment 7 bases; nucleotides outside the gene matches: 10. Germline-derived CDR1 and CDR2 are MGHDK and SYGVNS. The CDR3 sequence is 14 residues long. Written as DNA, the CDR3 is TGTGCCAGCAGTTACGGGACAGCCAAGAATGAAGCTTTCTTT. It translates to CASSYGTAKNEAFF.

There are many counts of this clonotype. CDR3 nucleotide sequence: TGTGCCAGCAGAGTGGTGGGGGAGACCGGGGAGCTGTTTTTT. Translation gives CASRVVGETGELFF. This chain connects TRBV7-2 to TRBJ2-2; perhaps D is TRBD1 or TRBD2 (5 bases each). V lost 6 bases and J lost 5, with 13 bases in between. Germline lookup yields CDR1 SGHTA and CDR2 FQGNSA. CDR3 length: 14 residues.

This clonotype was found many times. V and J are TRBV5-5 and TRBJ1-1; 8 nucleotides match TRBD1. V lost 3 bases and J lost 5; bases outside the gene matches: 12. Germline CDR1 reads SGHKS; CDR2 reads YYEKEE (reference sequence). The CDR3 consists of 16 residues. CDR3 in amino acids: CASSSTPGGDSTEAFF. For the CDR3, the DNA is TGTGCCAGCAGCTCCACCCCAGGGGGCGATTCAACTGAAGCTTTCTTT.

This clonotype has a handful of counts. J is TRBJ2-7 and V is TRBV27; no clear D gene. Germline V gene data show CDR1 as MNHEY and CDR2 as SMNVEV (reference sequence). Trimming took off 2 bases at V and 2 bases at J, with 19 bases between the two ends. This CDR3 has 17 amino acids. The CDR3 protein is CASSLRPQPTSPYEQYF. CDR3 nucleotide sequence: TGTGCCAGCAGTTTACGGCCGCAGCCGACTTCCCCCTACGAGCAGTACTTC.

This clonotype came up many times. The genes are TRBV29-1 and TRBJ2-1, with a weak D call TRBD2 (5 bases). Trimming took off 4 bases at V and 4 bases at J, with 14 bases between the two ends. The CDR3 contains 14 residues. Germline CDR1 and CDR2: SQVTM and ANQGSEA. As DNA, the CDR3 is TGCAGCGTTGGAACGGGGTCCGTTTACAATGAGCAGTTCTTC. Amino acids: CSVGTGSVYNEQFF.

This clonotype was found many times. The V and J genes are TRBV18 and TRBJ1-2, with 7 bases matching TRBD1. The CDR3 runs to 12 residues. Germline assignment: CDR1 KGHSH and CDR2 LQKENI. The junction had 11 bases not matched to a gene; V was cut back by 6 bases and J by 13 bases. The DNA for the CDR3 is TGTGCCAGCTCCCCCCCACAGGGGAGGTGCACCTTC. Translating it yields CASSPPQGRCTF.

This clonotype came up many times. The chain recombines TRBV7-3 with TRBJ2-7; TRBD1 aligns across 8 bases. The trim removed 1 base at V and 7 bases at J, leaving 6 bases unmatched. In germline, CDR1 is SGHTA, CDR2 FQGTGA. The CDR3 is 14 residues long. The CDR3 loop reads CASSLRQGQGEQYF. CDR3 nucleotides: TGTGCCAGCAGCTTAAGACAGGGGCAAGGGGAGCAGTACTTC.

There are many counts of this clonotype. The chain combines TRBV9 with TRBJ2-1, with a weak D call TRBD2 (7 bases). The CDR3 contains 15 residues. Trimming shortened V by 4 bases and J by 5 bases, and 16 bases separated the two germline ends. Germline V gene lookup returns CDR1 SGDLS and CDR2 YYNGEE. The CDR3 is CASSRRGGSDNEQFF. For the CDR3, the DNA is TGTGCCAGCAGCCGCAGGGGCGGGAGCGACAATGAGCAGTTCTTC.

This clonotype was seen ten or more times. This chain connects TRBV28 to TRBJ1-4; D is uncertain. The CDR3 has 15 amino acids. Germline V gene data show CDR1 as MDHEN and CDR2 as SYDVKM. The V end lost 3 bases, the J end lost 4 bases, and 12 bases lay between the germline ends. CDR3 sequence: CASSLVATFNEKLFF. The CDR3 nucleotides read TGTGCCAGCAGTTTGGTGGCAACCTTTAATGAAAAACTGTTTTTT.

This clonotype was counted ten times or more. J is TRBJ1-3 and V is TRBV6-5; D unresolved. The CDR3 covers 16 residues. The V end was cut by 0 bases, the J end by 0 bases, with 9 bases between. CDR1 and CDR2 (germline): MNHEY, SVGAGI. CDR3 bases: TGTGCCAGCAGTTACTCCGTCCCGGACTCTGGAAACACCATATATTTT. This translates into CASSYSVPDSGNTIYF.

This clonotype showed up many times. The rearrangement uses TRBV2 and TRBJ2-5; either TRBD1 or TRBD2 may fit D (5 bases each). Germline CDR1 and CDR2: SNHLY and FYNNEI. V gave up 6 bases and J gave up 1 base, with 15 bases separating them. CDR3 size: 15 residues. This CDR3 is CASSREQGGQETQYF. Written as DNA, the CDR3 is TGTGCCAGCAGCAGGGAGCAGGGTGGCCAAGAGACCCAGTACTTC.

This clonotype was recorded at least ten times. The chain has TRBV29-1 and TRBJ2-1; 7 nucleotides agree with TRBD1. The CDR3 length is 12 residues. J gave up 12 bases and V 7 bases, and 12 bases lay outside the gene matches. CDR1 and CDR2 (germline): SQVTM, ANQGSEA. CDR3 sequence reads: CSGQTGVEGQFF. The CDR3 bases are TGCAGCGGACAAACAGGGGTCGAAGGGCAGTTCTTC.

This clonotype was counted many times. The chain carries TRBV28 and TRBJ1-2; TRBD1 matches at 8 bases. The CDR3 covers 16 residues. Trimming took 5 bases from V and 1 from J; bases not matched to a gene: 9. Germline-derived CDR1 and CDR2 are MDHEN and SYDVKM. The CDR3 sequence: CASSSTRTGINYGYTF. CDR3 in DNA: TGTGCCAGCAGTAGCACCCGGACAGGGATTAACTATGGCTACACCTTC.

As to this clonotype: Since a far larger clone is one base different, this is likely a read error. This rearrangement joins TRBV4-2 to TRBJ2-7; 7 bases are shared with TRBD2. The germline gives CDR1 LGHNA, CDR2 YNFKEQ. Trimming removed 1 base from V and 7 bases from J; junction bases left unmatched: 10. The CDR3 is made up of 15 amino acids. The CDR3 here is CASSQAGEGYNEQYF. The CDR3 DNA reads as TGTGCCAGCAGCCAAGCCGGGGAGGGTTACAATGAGCAGTACTTC.

Concerning this clonotype itself: This likely traces to a read error, being one base from a far larger clone. The chain combines TRBV6-4 with TRBJ2-7; 8 bases line up with TRBD2. This CDR3 comprises 16 residues. Losses at the gene ends were 1 base for V and 7 bases for J; bases not matched to a gene: 12. The germline CDR1 and CDR2 sequences are MRHNA and SNTAGT. The CDR3 DNA reads as TGTGCCAGCAGTGACTGGTGGACTAGCTCCTACAATGAGCAGTACTTC. Translated: CASSDWWTSSYNEQYF.

This clonotype was seen many times. CDR3 amino acids: CASSEQANYEQYF. CDR3 coding DNA: TGTGCCAGCAGTGAACAAGCAAACTACGAGCAGTACTTC. The genes are TRBV6-1 and TRBJ2-7; unclear D gene. CDR3 length: 13 amino acids. Germline CDR1 MNHNS, CDR2 SASEGT. The ends were cut back, 2 bases at V and 3 bases at J, with 8 bases in the middle.

This clonotype showed up just a few times. V and J are TRBV19 and TRBJ2-7; 9 positions match TRBD2. Germline lookup yields CDR1 LNHDA and CDR2 SQIVND (reference sequence). Losses at the gene ends were 3 bases for V and 2 bases for J; bases not matched to a gene: 5. The CDR3 runs 15 residues. CDR3 loop: CASSIDAGGPYEQYF. The CDR3 region has the DNA TGTGCCAGTAGTATTGACGCGGGAGGGCCCTACGAGCAGTACTTC.

This clonotype was observed at least ten times. The chain joins TRBV7-9 to TRBJ2-2; D is unresolved. This CDR3 comprises 16 residues. Germline values: CDR1 SEHNR, CDR2 FQNEAQ (reference sequence). V lost 4 bases and J lost 0, with 12 bases in between. CDR3 bases: TGTGCCAGCAGCTCTGGTGGCGGCGCGAACACCGGGGAGCTGTTTTTT. It is translated as CASSSGGGANTGELFF. Full variable domain (outside the CDR3, taken from reference TRBV7-9 and TRBJ2-2): DTGVSQNPRHKITKRGQNVTFRCDPISEHNRLYWYRQTLGQGPEFLTYFQNEAQLEKSRLLSDRFSAERPKGSFSTLEIQRTEQGDSAMYLCASSSGGGANTGELFFGEGSRLTVL.